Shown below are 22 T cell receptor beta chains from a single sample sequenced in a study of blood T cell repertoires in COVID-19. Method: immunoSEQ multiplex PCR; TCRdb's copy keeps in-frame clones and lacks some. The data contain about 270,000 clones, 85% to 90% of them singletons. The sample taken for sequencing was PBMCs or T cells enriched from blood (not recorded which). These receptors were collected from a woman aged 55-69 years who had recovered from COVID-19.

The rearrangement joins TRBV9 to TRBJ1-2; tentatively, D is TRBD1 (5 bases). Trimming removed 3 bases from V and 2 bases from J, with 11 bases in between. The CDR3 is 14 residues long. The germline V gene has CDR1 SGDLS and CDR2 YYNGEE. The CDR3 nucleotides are TGTGCCAGCAGCGATATGACAGCGAACTATGGCTACACCTTC. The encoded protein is CASSDMTANYGYTF.

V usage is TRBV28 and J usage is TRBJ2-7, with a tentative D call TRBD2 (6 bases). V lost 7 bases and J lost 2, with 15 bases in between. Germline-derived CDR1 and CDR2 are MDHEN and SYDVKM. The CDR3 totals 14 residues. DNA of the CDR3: TGTGCCAGCACCTCCGGGACTGCGACCTACGAGCAGTACTTC. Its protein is CASTSGTATYEQYF.

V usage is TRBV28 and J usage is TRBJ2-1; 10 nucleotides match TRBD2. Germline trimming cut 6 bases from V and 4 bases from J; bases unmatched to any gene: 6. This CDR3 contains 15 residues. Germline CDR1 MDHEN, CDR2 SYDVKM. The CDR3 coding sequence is TGTGCCAGCAGCATGACTAGCGGGCCTTACAATGAGCAGTTCTTC. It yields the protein CASSMTSGPYNEQFF.

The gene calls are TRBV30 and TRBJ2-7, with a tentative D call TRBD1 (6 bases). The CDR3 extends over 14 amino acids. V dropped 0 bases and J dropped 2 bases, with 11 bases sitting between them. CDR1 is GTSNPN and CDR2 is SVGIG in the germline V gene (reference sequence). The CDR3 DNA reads TGTGCCTGGAGTGTGACAGGTCGGACCTACGAGCAGTACTTC. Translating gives CAWSVTGRTYEQYF.

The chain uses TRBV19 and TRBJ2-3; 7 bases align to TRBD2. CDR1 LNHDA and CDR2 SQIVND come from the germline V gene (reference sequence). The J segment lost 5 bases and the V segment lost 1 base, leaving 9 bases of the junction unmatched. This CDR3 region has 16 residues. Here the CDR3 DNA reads TGTGCCAGTAGTATAGGCGCGGGAGTGGGTGGAGATACGCAGTATTTT. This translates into CASSIGAGVGGDTQYF.

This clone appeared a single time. The CDR3 sequence is CSVEDSHLTSQGANYEQYF. The DNA for the CDR3 is TGCAGCGTTGAAGATTCTCACCTGACTTCACAGGGGGCTAATTACGAGCAGTACTTC. The chain recombines TRBV29-1 with TRBJ2-7; 9 bases line up with TRBD1. Germline CDR1 SQVTM, CDR2 ANQGSEA. V shed 0 bases and J 4 bases; nucleotides not matched to a gene: 19. This CDR3 has 19 residues.

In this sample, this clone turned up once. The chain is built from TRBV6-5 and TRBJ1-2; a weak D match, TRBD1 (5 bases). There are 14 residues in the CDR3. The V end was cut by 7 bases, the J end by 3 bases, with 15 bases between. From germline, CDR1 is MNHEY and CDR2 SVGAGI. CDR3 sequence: CASIRTPGDYGYTF. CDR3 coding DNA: TGTGCCAGCATCAGGACGCCGGGGGACTATGGCTACACCTTC.

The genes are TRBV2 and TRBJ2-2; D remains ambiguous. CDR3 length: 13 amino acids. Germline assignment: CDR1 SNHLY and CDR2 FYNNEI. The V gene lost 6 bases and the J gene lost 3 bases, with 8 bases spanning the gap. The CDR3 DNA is TGTGCCAGCAGCCCGACTCACACCGGGGAGCTGTTTTTT. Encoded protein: CASSPTHTGELFF. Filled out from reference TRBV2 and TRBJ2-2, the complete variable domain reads EPEVTQTPSHQVTQMGQEVILRCVPISNHLYFYWYRQILGQKVEFLVSFYNNEISEKSEIFDDQFSVERPDGSNFTLKIRSTKLEDSAMYFCASSPTHTGELFFGEGSRLTVL.

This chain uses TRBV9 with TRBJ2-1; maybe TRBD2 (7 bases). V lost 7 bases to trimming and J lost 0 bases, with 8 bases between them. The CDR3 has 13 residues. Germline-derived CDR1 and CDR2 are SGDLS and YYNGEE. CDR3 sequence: CASGGASYNEQFF. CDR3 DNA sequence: TGTGCCAGCGGGGGGGCCTCCTACAATGAGCAGTTCTTC. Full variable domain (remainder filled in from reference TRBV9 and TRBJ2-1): DSGVTQTPKHLITATGQRVTLRCSPRSGDLSVYWYQQSLDQGLQFLIQYYNGEERAKGNILERFSAQQFPDLHSELNLSSLELGDSALYFCASGGASYNEQFFGPGTRLTVL.

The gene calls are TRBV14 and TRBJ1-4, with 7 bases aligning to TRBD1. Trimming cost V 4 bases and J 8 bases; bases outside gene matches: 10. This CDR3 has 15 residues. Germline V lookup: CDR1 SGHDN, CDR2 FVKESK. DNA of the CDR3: TGTGCCAGCAGCCCCCGGACAGGCAGTCGCGAAAAACTGTTTTTT. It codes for CASSPRTGSREKLFF.

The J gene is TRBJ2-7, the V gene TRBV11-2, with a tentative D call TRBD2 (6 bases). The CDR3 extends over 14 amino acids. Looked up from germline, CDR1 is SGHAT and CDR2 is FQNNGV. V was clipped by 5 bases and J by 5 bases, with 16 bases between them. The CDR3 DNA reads TGTGCCAGCAGCACTGCGGGGTGGGCCCACGAGCAGTACTTC. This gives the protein CASSTAGWAHEQYF.

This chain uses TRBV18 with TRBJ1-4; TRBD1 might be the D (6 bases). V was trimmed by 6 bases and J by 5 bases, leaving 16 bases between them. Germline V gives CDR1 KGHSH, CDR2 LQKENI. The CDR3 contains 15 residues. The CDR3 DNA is TGTGCCAGCTCCCCCAGGGAGGGGGAGAATGAAAAACTGTTTTTT. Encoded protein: CASSPREGENEKLFF.

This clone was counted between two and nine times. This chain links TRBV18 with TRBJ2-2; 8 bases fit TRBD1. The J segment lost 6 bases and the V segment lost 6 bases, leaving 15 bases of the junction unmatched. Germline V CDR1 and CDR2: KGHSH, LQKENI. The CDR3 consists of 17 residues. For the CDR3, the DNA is TGTGCCAGCTCCCCATCGACAGGGGTCGGCTTCGCCGGGGAGCTGTTTTTT. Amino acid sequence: CASSPSTGVGFAGELFF.

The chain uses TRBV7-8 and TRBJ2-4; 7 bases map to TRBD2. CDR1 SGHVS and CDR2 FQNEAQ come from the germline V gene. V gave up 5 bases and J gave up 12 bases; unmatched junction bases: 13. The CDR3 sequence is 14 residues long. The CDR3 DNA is TGTGCCAGCAGCCCTATTGGGGGGGGTGAGGATCAGTACTTC. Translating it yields CASSPIGGGEDQYF. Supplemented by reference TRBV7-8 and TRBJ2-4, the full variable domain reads GAGVSQSPRYKVAKRGQDVALRCDPISGHVSLFWYQQALGQGPEFLTYFQNEAQLDKSGLPSDRFFAERPEGSVSTLKIQRTQQEDSAVYLCASSPIGGGEDQYFGAGTRLSVL.

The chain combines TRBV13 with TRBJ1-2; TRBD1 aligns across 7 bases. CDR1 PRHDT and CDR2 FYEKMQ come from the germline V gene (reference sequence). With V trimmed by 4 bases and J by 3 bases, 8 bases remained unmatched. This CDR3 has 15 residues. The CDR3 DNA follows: TGTGCCAGCAGCTCCCAGGGCAGGGGGGACTATGGCTACACCTTC. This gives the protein CASSSQGRGDYGYTF.

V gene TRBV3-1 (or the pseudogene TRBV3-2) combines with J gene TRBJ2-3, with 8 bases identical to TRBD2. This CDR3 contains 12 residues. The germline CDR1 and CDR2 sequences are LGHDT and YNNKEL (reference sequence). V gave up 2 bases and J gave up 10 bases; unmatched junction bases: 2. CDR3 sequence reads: CASSQRGGPQYF. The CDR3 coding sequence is TGTGCCAGCAGCCAACGGGGGGGGCCGCAGTATTTT.

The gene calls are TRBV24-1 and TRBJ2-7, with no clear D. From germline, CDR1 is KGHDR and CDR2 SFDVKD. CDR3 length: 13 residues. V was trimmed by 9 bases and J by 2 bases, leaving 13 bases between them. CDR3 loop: CATGSASTYEQYF. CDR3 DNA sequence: TGTGCCACCGGTTCAGCGTCGACCTACGAGCAGTACTTC.

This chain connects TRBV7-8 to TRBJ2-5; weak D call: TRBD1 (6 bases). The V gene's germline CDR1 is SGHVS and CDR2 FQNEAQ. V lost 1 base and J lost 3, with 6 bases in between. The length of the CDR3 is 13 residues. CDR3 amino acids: CASSLDREETQYF. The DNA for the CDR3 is TGTGCCAGCAGCTTAGACAGGGAAGAGACCCAGTACTTC.

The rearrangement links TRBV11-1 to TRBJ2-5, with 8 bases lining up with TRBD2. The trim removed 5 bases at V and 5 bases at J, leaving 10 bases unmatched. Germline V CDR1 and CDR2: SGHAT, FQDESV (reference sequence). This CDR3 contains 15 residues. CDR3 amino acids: CASSPGEAGVETQYF. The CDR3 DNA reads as TGTGCCAGCAGCCCCGGGGAAGCGGGGGTTGAGACCCAGTACTTC.

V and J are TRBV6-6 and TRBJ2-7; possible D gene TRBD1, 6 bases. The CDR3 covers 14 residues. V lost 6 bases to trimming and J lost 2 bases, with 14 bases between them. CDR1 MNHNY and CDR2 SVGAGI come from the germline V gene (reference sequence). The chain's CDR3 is CASRPQGLTYEQYF. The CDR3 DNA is TGTGCCAGCAGACCTCAGGGGCTAACCTACGAGCAGTACTTC.

Here the CDR3 reads CASSKDRGNTGELFF. The DNA for the CDR3 is TGCGCCAGCAGCAAGGACAGGGGTAACACCGGGGAGCTGTTTTTT. The J gene is TRBJ2-2, the V gene TRBV5-1; 9 nucleotides match TRBD1. The CDR3 covers 15 residues. V lost 4 bases to trimming and J lost 2 bases; unmatched junction nucleotides: 3. Germline CDR1 is SGHRS and CDR2 is YFSETQ.

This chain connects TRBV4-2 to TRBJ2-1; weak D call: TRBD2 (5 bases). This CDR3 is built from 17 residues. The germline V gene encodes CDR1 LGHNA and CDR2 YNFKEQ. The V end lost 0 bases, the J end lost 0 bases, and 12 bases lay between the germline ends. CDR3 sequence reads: CASSQEPSSSSYNEQFF. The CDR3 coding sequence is TGTGCCAGCAGCCAAGAACCTAGCTCAAGCTCCTACAATGAGCAGTTCTTC.